These 18 T cell receptor beta chains share one sample of origin, sequenced in a study of blood T cell repertoires in COVID-19. Using immunoSEQ multiplex PCR, the repertoire was profiled, and TCRdb retains in-frame clones only, with some absent. The sample has around 140,000 clones, 65% to 90% seen once; the top ten hold roughly 10%. The sample taken for sequencing was peripheral blood. These receptors all stem from a man in his sixties with active or convalescent COVID-19.

The V and J genes are TRBV4-3 and TRBJ1-2; a possible D gene is TRBD1 (5 bases). CDR3 length equals 19 residues. Trimming took 1 base from V and 1 from J, leaving 22 bases between them. The germline V gene encodes CDR1 LGHNA and CDR2 YSLEER. The CDR3 nucleotides are TGCGCCAGCAGCCAAGTTTTGTCCAGGACGGGGGGTTTTAACTATGGCTACACCTTC. Its translation: CASSQVLSRTGGFNYGYTF.

The chain employs TRBV6-5 and TRBJ2-4, with D uncertain. Trimming cost V 4 bases and J 7 bases, with 14 bases left between them. The CDR3 length is 14 residues. CDR1 is MNHEY and CDR2 is SVGAGI in the germline V gene. CDR3 in amino acids: CASSSNSGMNIQYF. In DNA, the CDR3 is TGTGCCAGCAGTTCCAACTCTGGTATGAACATTCAGTACTTC.

The table lists this clone with a few counts. The chain couples TRBV7-9 to TRBJ1-4; no clear D gene. CDR1 and CDR2 from the germline V gene are SEHNR and FQNEAQ (reference sequence). This CDR3 spans 15 amino acids. V was clipped by 5 bases and J by 2 bases, with 12 bases between them. CDR3 DNA sequence: TGTGCCAGCAGCGTAAGACTTTCTACTAATGAAAAACTGTTTTTT. Protein sequence: CASSVRLSTNEKLFF.

This rearrangement joins TRBV11-3 to TRBJ2-2; no reliable D call. V shed 2 bases and J shed 4 bases, with 5 bases lying between them. Germline V gene data show CDR1 as SGHNT and CDR2 as YENEEA. This CDR3 has 13 amino acids. CDR3 bases: TGTGCCAGCAGCTTAACGCGCACCGGGGAGCTGTTTTTT. Translated: CASSLTRTGELFF.

This clone was seen ten or more times. The rearrangement links TRBV7-2 to TRBJ2-2, with TRBD2 matching 9 bases. Germline CDR1 is SGHTA and CDR2 is FQGNSA. The CDR3 is 15 amino acids. After removal of 5 bases from V and 2 bases from J, the junction contained 3 bases not matched to a gene. CDR3 sequence reads: CASSPRGGNTGELFF. The DNA of the CDR3 is TGTGCCAGCAGCCCGCGGGGGGGCAACACCGGGGAGCTGTTTTTT.

The V gene is TRBV5-5, the J gene TRBJ2-3; TRBD2 agrees at 11 bases. The germline V gene has CDR1 SGHKS and CDR2 YYEKEE (reference sequence). The trim removed 0 bases at V and 1 base at J, leaving 10 bases unmatched. CDR3 size: 19 residues. CDR3 sequence: CASSLVGLAGGPGTDTQYF. The CDR3 DNA sequence: TGTGCCAGCAGCTTGGTAGGCTTAGCGGGAGGGCCGGGCACAGATACGCAGTATTTT.

J is TRBJ2-2 and V is TRBV30, with D possibly being TRBD1 (5 bases). The germline V gene has CDR1 GTSNPN and CDR2 SVGIG (reference sequence). The CDR3 consists of 12 residues. V gave up 5 bases and J gave up 7 bases, with 11 bases separating them. DNA for the CDR3: TGTGCCTGGGACTTGGGGCGCGGGGAGCTGTTTTTT. As protein: CAWDLGRGELFF.

The chain uses TRBV19 and TRBJ1-2; maybe TRBD1 (6 bases). CDR1 LNHDA and CDR2 SQIVND come from the germline V gene (reference sequence). V lost 6 bases and J lost 3, with 23 bases in between. There are 17 residues in the CDR3. DNA for the CDR3: TGTGCCAGTAGAAACCCCGACCTCGGGACATCCTACTATGGCTACACCTTC. The encoded protein is CASRNPDLGTSYYGYTF.

The rearrangement links TRBV27 to TRBJ1-2, with D possibly matching TRBD1 (6 bases). CDR3 length equals 16 residues. Germline V lookup: CDR1 MNHEY, CDR2 SMNVEV (reference sequence). V gave up 6 bases and J gave up 0 bases, with 17 bases separating them. CDR3 bases: TGTGCCAGCAGAGCCCTCCGGGACACCACTAACTATGGCTACACCTTC. It codes for CASRALRDTTNYGYTF.

The rearrangement joins TRBV6-4 to TRBJ2-7; TRBD2 is a possible D gene (6 bases). Trimming pared 8 bases from V and 4 bases from J, leaving 27 bases between. Germline V gene data show CDR1 as MRHNA and CDR2 as SNTAGT. CDR3 length equals 17 residues. The chain's CDR3 is CASEWGKGRRGGYEQYF. The CDR3 DNA reads TGTGCCAGCGAGTGGGGTAAGGGTCGGAGGGGAGGTTACGAGCAGTACTTC.

This clone was seen just once. The genes are TRBV7-9 and TRBJ2-7; 13 nucleotides line up with TRBD2. Germline V gene sequence: CDR1 SEHNR, CDR2 FQNEAQ (reference sequence). This CDR3 comprises 19 residues. V trimming: 5 bases; J trimming: 1 base; junction bases outside the gene matches: 14. The CDR3: CASSIEEWWTSGGSYEQYF. The CDR3 nucleotides read TGTGCCAGCAGCATAGAGGAATGGTGGACTAGCGGGGGTTCCTACGAGCAGTACTTC.

J is TRBJ2-2 and V is TRBV10-3, with 7 nucleotides matching TRBD1. The germline V gene has CDR1 ENHRY and CDR2 SYGVKD. The CDR3 runs 15 residues. The trim removed 6 bases at V and 2 bases at J, leaving 6 bases unmatched. This CDR3 reads CAISHSGGNTGELFF. CDR3 DNA sequence: TGTGCCATCAGCCACTCAGGGGGAAACACCGGGGAGCTGTTTTTT.

This clone was picked up one time. The CDR3 loop reads CSARQLNTEAFF. The CDR3 bases are TGCAGCGCCCGACAATTGAACACTGAAGCTTTCTTT. The chain recombines TRBV29-1 with TRBJ1-1; D is unclear. The CDR3 extends over 12 amino acids. Germline V gene lookup returns CDR1 SQVTM and CDR2 ANQGSEA. The V gene lost 7 bases and the J gene lost 0 bases, with 9 bases spanning the gap.

This clone was observed a handful of times. V is TRBV19 and J is TRBJ1-2; 7 positions agree with TRBD1. After removal of 5 bases from V and 5 bases from J, the junction contained 5 bases not matched to a gene. Per germline, CDR1 LNHDA and CDR2 SQIVND (reference sequence). The CDR3 covers 13 residues. The CDR3 is CASSAEGAYGYTF. As DNA, the CDR3 is TGTGCCAGTAGTGCCGAGGGGGCGTATGGCTACACCTTC. The full variable domain, with the rest looked up from reference TRBV19 and TRBJ1-2, is DGGITQSPKYLFRKEGQNVTLSCEQNLNHDAMYWYRQDPGQGLRLIYYSQIVNDFQKGDIAEGYSVSREKKESFPLTVTSAQKNPTAFYLCASSAEGAYGYTFGSGTRLTVV.

The chain uses TRBV7-8 and TRBJ1-1, with 7 bases fitting TRBD1. Germline-derived CDR1 and CDR2 are SGHVS and FQNEAQ. The V gene end was trimmed by 2 bases and the J gene end by 2 bases; junction bases not matched to a gene: 8. The CDR3 spans 16 residues. CDR3 nucleotide sequence: TGTGCCAGCAGCTTACTTCCACAGGGGAGAAACACTGAAGCTTTCTTT. It yields the protein CASSLLPQGRNTEAFF.

The chain employs TRBV19 and TRBJ2-7; perhaps TRBD2 as D (6 bases). With 0 bases removed from V and 6 bases from J, the gap between germline ends came to 15 bases. CDR1 is LNHDA, CDR2 SQIVND, per germline (reference sequence). This CDR3 contains 15 residues. The CDR3 DNA is TGTGCCAGTAGTATAGAGGGAAAGGGGAGGAGCGAGCAGTACTTC. Its protein product is CASSIEGKGRSEQYF.

V gene TRBV7-9 combines with J gene TRBJ2-7; tentatively, D is TRBD2 (5 bases). V was pared by 1 base and J by 2 bases, with 12 bases between. CDR1 and CDR2 from the germline V gene are SEHNR and FQNEAQ (reference sequence). The CDR3 has 15 residues. The CDR3: CASSLGSWGAYEQYF. CDR3 bases: TGTGCCAGCAGCTTAGGGTCTTGGGGAGCCTACGAGCAGTACTTC.

The rearrangement links TRBV5-4 to TRBJ2-3, with no clear D. Trimming removed 3 bases at V and 2 bases at J, with 19 bases between. Germline V gene sequence: CDR1 SGHNT, CDR2 YYREEE (reference sequence). This CDR3 is 17 amino acids long. The CDR3 region is CASSSSRWATPTDTQYF. Written as DNA, the CDR3 is TGTGCCAGCAGCTCCTCCCGGTGGGCGACACCCACAGATACGCAGTATTTT.